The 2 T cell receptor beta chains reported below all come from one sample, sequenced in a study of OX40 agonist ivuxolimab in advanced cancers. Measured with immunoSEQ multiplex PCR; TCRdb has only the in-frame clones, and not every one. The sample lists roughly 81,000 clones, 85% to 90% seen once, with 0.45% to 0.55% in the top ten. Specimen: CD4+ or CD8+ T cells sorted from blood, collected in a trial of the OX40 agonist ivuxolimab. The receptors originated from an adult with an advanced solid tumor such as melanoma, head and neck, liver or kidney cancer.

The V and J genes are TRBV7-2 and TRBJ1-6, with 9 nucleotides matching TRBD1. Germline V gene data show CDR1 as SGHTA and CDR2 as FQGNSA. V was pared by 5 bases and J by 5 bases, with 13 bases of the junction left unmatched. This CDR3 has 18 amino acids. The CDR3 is CASSATWGTGMNNSPLHF. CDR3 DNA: TGTGCCAGCAGCGCGACCTGGGGGACAGGGATGAATAATTCACCCCTCCACTTT. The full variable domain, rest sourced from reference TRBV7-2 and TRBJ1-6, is GAGVSQSPSNKVTEKGKDVELRCDPISGHTALYWYRQSLGQGLEFLIYFQGNSAPDKSGLPSDRFSAERTGGSVSTLTIQRTQQEDSAVYLCASSATWGTGMNNSPLHFGNGTRLTVT.

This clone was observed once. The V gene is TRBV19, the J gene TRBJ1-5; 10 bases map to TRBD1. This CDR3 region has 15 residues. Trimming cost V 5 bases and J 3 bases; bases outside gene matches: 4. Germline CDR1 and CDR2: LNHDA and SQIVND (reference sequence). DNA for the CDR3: TGTGCCAGTAGTCCGGGACAGGGGATCAATCAGCCCCAGCATTTT. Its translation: CASSPGQGINQPQHF.